This TCR beta chain was captured in a study of T cells in Graves' hyperthyroidism and ophthalmopathy. The wider study: Staff took peripheral blood when the initial diagnosis was made, before any treatment began.

The V and J ends lost 6 bases and 5 bases, in that order; junction bases with no gene match: 4. The CDR3 is 15 residues long. The germline CDR1 and CDR2 sequences are SNHLY and FYNNEI. Findings of the study overall: Most thyroid-expanded clonotypes above 0.001 were also found in blood.

Graves' hyperthyroidism qualified as stable when ophthalmopathy did not progress within 18 months. Lactation, pregnancy, other autoimmune disease or uncontrolled infection excluded patients. Using RNA transcripts as the source, TCR beta CDR3 regions were amplified. With the HTBI primer set, the TCR CDR3 went through a first round of RT-PCR. TCRdb re-called the multiplex PCR reads with MiXCR, one entry per CDR3 protein. This repertoire shows around 600,000 distinct CDR3 sequences, roughly 14% found once; its top ten account for around 7.3%. This clonotype was counted at least ten times. Its antigen remains unidentified.

This TCR was recovered from a woman between 25 and 40 years old with Graves' hyperthyroidism. The rearrangement links TRBV2 to TRBJ2-1, with 13 bases lining up with TRBD2. The specimen sequenced was blood. CDR3 sequence: CASRQGTSGNNEQFF. The CDR3 bases are TGTGCCAGCAGGCAAGGGACTAGCGGGAACAATGAGCAGTTCTTC.